The 13 T cell receptor beta chains given below trace back to one sample, sequenced in a study of blood T cell repertoires in COVID-19. Assay: immunoSEQ multiplex PCR; the TCRdb copy retains only in-frame clones and omits some. The sample carries around 270,000 clones, about 89% recorded once. Specimen: peripheral blood. Every receptor here comes from a man in his forties or fifties with acute or convalescent COVID-19.

The chain links TRBV20-1 to TRBJ1-3; D perhaps matches TRBD1 (5 bases). The V end lost 3 bases, the J end lost 2 bases, and 11 bases lay between the germline ends. The CDR3 has 14 residues. The germline V gene encodes CDR1 DFQATT and CDR2 SNEGSKA (reference sequence). The CDR3 region has the DNA TGCAGTGCTAGTGGGCAGGGCCCTGGAAACACCATATATTTT. Translation: CSASGQGPGNTIYF.

The chain carries TRBV7-2 and TRBJ2-5, with 7 bases matching TRBD2. The germline V gene has CDR1 SGHTA and CDR2 FQGNSA. The CDR3 loop spans 14 amino acids. Trimming took 3 bases from V and 5 from J; bases not matched to a gene: 6. In DNA, the CDR3 is TGTGCCAGCAGCTTGAGACTAGCACGGGAGACCCAGTACTTC. Amino acids: CASSLRLARETQYF.

This CDR3 reads CASRDDRDTGELFF. CDR3 nucleotides: TGTGCCAGCAGAGATGACAGGGACACCGGGGAGCTGTTTTTT. This sequence joins TRBV2 and TRBJ2-2; 7 bases agree with TRBD1. Trimming took 6 bases from V and 3 from J; bases not matched to a gene: 4. Per germline, CDR1 SNHLY and CDR2 FYNNEI. The CDR3 length is 14 residues.

The V gene is TRBV7-9, the J gene TRBJ2-3, with a weak D call TRBD2 (6 bases). The CDR3 extends over 13 amino acids. V was cut by 3 bases and J by 5 bases, with 9 bases left in between. CDR1 is SEHNR, CDR2 FQNEAQ, per germline (reference sequence). The CDR3 nucleotides are TGTGCCAGCAGCTTTGGAGCGGGAGATACGCAGTATTTT. This codes for CASSFGAGDTQYF. Full variable domain (outside the CDR3, taken from reference TRBV7-9 and TRBJ2-3): DTGVSQNPRHKITKRGQNVTFRCDPISEHNRLYWYRQTLGQGPEFLTYFQNEAQLEKSRLLSDRFSAERPKGSFSTLEIQRTEQGDSAMYLCASSFGAGDTQYFGPGTRLTVL.

The chain combines TRBV4-1 with TRBJ2-7, with D hard to call. This CDR3 is 15 amino acids long. V was shortened by 1 base and J by 2 bases, with 12 bases between the two germline ends. CDR1 MGHRA and CDR2 YSYEKL come from the germline V gene. The CDR3 DNA sequence: TGCGCCAGCAGCCAAGCAGGAAATCTGGCCTACGAGCAGTACTTC. It encodes CASSQAGNLAYEQYF.

This clone was detected once. The chain has TRBV30 and TRBJ1-1, with 9 bases matching TRBD1. V lost 0 bases to trimming and J lost 0 bases; unmatched junction nucleotides: 20. The CDR3 extends over 21 amino acids. CDR1 and CDR2 (germline): GTSNPN, SVGIG (reference sequence). The CDR3 sequence is CAWSVRTIVDTGGDMNTEAFF. The CDR3 DNA sequence: TGTGCCTGGAGTGTACGGACAATCGTAGACACAGGGGGCGACATGAACACTGAAGCTTTCTTT.

On this clone: At one end the junction does not follow the germline gene, possibly because of a read error. This chain uses TRBV20-1 with TRBJ1-1; 7 nucleotides match TRBD1. Germline loops: CDR1 DFQATT, CDR2 SNEGSKA (reference sequence). The CDR3 spans 11 residues. CDR3 loop: CSARGGPEAFF. CDR3 nucleotide sequence: TGCAGTGCCAGAGGGGGCCCTGAAGCTTTCTTT.

V is TRBV19 and J is TRBJ1-6; 10 bases fit TRBD1. V was pared by 10 bases and J by 8 bases, with 14 bases of the junction left unmatched. Germline V gives CDR1 LNHDA, CDR2 SQIVND (reference sequence). The CDR3 runs to 16 residues. In DNA form, the CDR3 reads TGTGCCACAGACAGGGGGCCCTGTTGTTCGTATTCACCCCTCCACTTT. The encoded protein is CATDRGPCCSYSPLHF.

The rearrangement uses TRBV30 and TRBJ1-3; D ambiguous. Per the germline V gene, CDR1 is GTSNPN and CDR2 is SVGIG (reference sequence). V lost 0 bases to trimming and J lost 0 bases, with 9 bases between them. There are 15 residues in the CDR3. The chain's CDR3 is CAWSVRQASGNTIYF. CDR3 nucleotide sequence: TGTGCCTGGAGTGTAAGGCAGGCCTCTGGAAACACCATATATTTT.

The chain's CDR3 is CASSYSAARESLHF. The DNA for the CDR3 is TGTGCCAGCAGTTACTCGGCTGCACGGGAGTCCCTCCACTTT. The chain carries TRBV6-5 and TRBJ1-6; D uncertain. The germline V and J ends were trimmed by 0 bases and 14 bases, with 14 bases remaining between them. The CDR3 consists of 14 residues. The germline V gene encodes CDR1 MNHEY and CDR2 SVGAGI.

This clone occurred once. The V gene is TRBV7-3, the J gene TRBJ1-5; D gene uncertain. The germline V gene has CDR1 SGHTA and CDR2 FQGTGA. Trimming pared 0 bases from V and 7 bases from J, leaving 7 bases between. The CDR3 contains 13 residues. The chain's CDR3 is CASSLTPEQPQHF. The CDR3 nucleotides read TGTGCCAGCAGCTTAACTCCAGAACAGCCCCAGCATTTT.

The V gene is TRBV5-8, the J gene TRBJ2-1, with TRBD1 identical over 9 bases. This CDR3 is built from 15 residues. V trimming: 3 bases; J trimming: 1 base; junction bases outside the gene matches: 2. CDR1 SGHTS and CDR2 YDEGEE come from the germline V gene. CDR3 bases: TGTGCCAGCAGCTCCGGGACAGGGTCCTACAATGAGCAGTTCTTC. It yields the protein CASSSGTGSYNEQFF.

This sequence joins TRBV5-4 and TRBJ2-2, with D possibly matching TRBD1 (6 bases). V was cut by 5 bases and J by 8 bases, with 13 bases left in between. The CDR3 runs to 13 residues. CDR1 is SGHNT and CDR2 is YYREEE in the germline V gene (reference sequence). CDR3 sequence reads: CASRKQGPGELFF. DNA for the CDR3: TGTGCCAGCAGGAAACAGGGACCGGGGGAGCTGTTTTTT. The full variable domain, rest sourced from reference TRBV5-4 and TRBJ2-2, is ETGVTQSPTHLIKTRGQQVTLRCSSQSGHNTVSWYQQALGQGPQFIFQYYREEENGRGNFPPRFSGLQFPNYSSELNVNALELDDSALYLCASRKQGPGELFFGEGSRLTVL.